This TCR beta chain was recovered during a study of T-cell memory formation after mild COVID-19. TCRdb reprocessed the 5' RACE reads with MiXCR, giving one entry per CDR3 protein. The data hold 300,000 to 400,000 distinct CDR3 sequences, with roughly 21% observed a single time. V was pared by 6 bases and J by 5 bases, with 11 bases of the junction left unmatched. Per the germline V gene, CDR1 is KGHSH and CDR2 is LQKENI. The CDR3 is 15 amino acids. The V gene is TRBV18, the J gene TRBJ2-3, with TRBD1 matching 7 bases. The clonotype comes from an adult woman who had mild COVID-19 (a few samples of this study predate the infection). Cell type and time point are not known. Input material: PBMCs or a T cell subset sorted from them (not recorded which). The CDR3 protein is CASSPGTEAGDTQYF. For the CDR3, the DNA is TGTGCCAGCTCCCCCGGGACAGAGGCGGGAGATACGCAGTATTTT.